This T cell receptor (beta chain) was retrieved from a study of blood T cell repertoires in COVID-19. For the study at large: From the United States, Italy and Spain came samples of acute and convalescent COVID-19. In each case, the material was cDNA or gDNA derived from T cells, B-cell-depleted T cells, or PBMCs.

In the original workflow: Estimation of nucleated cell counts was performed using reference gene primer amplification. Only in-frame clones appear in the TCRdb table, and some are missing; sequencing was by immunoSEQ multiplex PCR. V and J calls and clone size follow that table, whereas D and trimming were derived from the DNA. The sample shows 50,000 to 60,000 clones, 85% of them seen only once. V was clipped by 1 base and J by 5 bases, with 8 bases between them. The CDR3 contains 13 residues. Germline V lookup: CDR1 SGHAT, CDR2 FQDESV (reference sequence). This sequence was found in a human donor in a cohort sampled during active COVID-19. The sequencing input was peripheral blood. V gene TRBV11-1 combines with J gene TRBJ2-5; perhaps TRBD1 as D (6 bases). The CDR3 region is CASSLDRGETQYF. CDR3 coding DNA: TGTGCCAGCAGCTTAGATAGGGGGGAGACCCAGTACTTC.